The clone carrying this T cell receptor delta chain occurred a few times. A junction boundary mismatches the germline segment, possibly from a read error. This specimen comes from a study of gamma-delta chains in newborns, infants, children. TCRdb called clones anew from the reads with CATT. The table has fewer than 12,000 delta-chain clones, roughly 9% seen once. CDR1 and CDR2 (germline): GEAIGNYY, EKD. The length of the CDR3 is 18 residues. This chain links TRDV2 with TRDJ3; 10 nucleotides match TRDD3. The sequenced sample consisted of blood. The receptor was derived from a child who was a newborn, infant or young child, either healthy, febrile or measles-vaccinated (not recorded which). CDR3 in amino acids: CACDTGGYSSWDTRQRFF. The CDR3 nucleotides read TGTGCCTGTGACACTGGGGGATACTCATCCTGGGACACCCGACAGAGGTTTTTC.